The 24 T cell receptor beta chains below were found in one sample sequenced in a study of blood T cell repertoires in COVID-19. Clones were read by immunoSEQ multiplex PCR, and TCRdb kept only the in-frame ones, dropping some. Of 150,000 to 200,000 clones listed, around nine tenths are singletons. Sample: peripheral blood. Receptors were obtained from a man aged 18 to 30 with active or convalescent COVID-19.

The chain recombines TRBV6-5 with TRBJ2-6; D is unresolved. The CDR3 runs 16 residues. Germline V gene data show CDR1 as MNHEY and CDR2 as SVGAGI. V gave up 2 bases and J gave up 2 bases, with 10 bases separating them. The CDR3 sequence is CASSYLQQAGANVLTF. The CDR3 bases are TGTGCCAGCAGTTACCTACAGCAAGCTGGGGCCAACGTCCTGACTTTC.

The chain recombines TRBV5-4 with TRBJ2-3; D is perhaps TRBD2 (6 bases). The CDR3 is 14 residues long. Looked up from germline, CDR1 is SGHNT and CDR2 is YYREEE (reference sequence). Trimming took 1 base from V and 3 from J, leaving 9 bases between them. CDR3 sequence reads: CASSLFGGTDTQYF. CDR3 coding DNA: TGTGCCAGCAGCTTGTTCGGGGGAACAGATACGCAGTATTTT. Drawing the rest from reference TRBV5-4 and TRBJ2-3, the complete variable domain is ETGVTQSPTHLIKTRGQQVTLRCSSQSGHNTVSWYQQALGQGPQFIFQYYREEENGRGNFPPRFSGLQFPNYSSELNVNALELDDSALYLCASSLFGGTDTQYFGPGTRLTVL.

This clone appeared many times. This chain uses TRBV6-2 or TRBV6-3 with TRBJ2-2, with D uncertain. Germline V gene data show CDR1 as MNHEY and CDR2 as SVGEGT. Trimming left V 4 bases short and J 8 bases short, with 14 bases between. The CDR3 loop spans 14 amino acids. CDR3 sequence (DNA): TGTGCCAGCAGTTCGGAGTCCCATACTGGGGAGCTGTTTTTT. It translates to CASSSESHTGELFF.

V is TRBV5-1 and J is TRBJ1-2; tentatively, D is TRBD1 (6 bases). Germline loops: CDR1 SGHRS, CDR2 YFSETQ. V gave up 0 bases and J gave up 2 bases, with 17 bases separating them. This CDR3 is built from 17 residues. The CDR3 loop reads CASSLGARQAANYGYTF. CDR3 coding DNA: TGCGCCAGCAGCTTGGGGGCCCGACAGGCCGCGAACTATGGCTACACCTTC.

This rearrangement joins TRBV7-9 to TRBJ2-3, with TRBD2 as a possible D gene (6 bases). CDR3 length: 15 amino acids. V lost 5 bases and J lost 2, with 14 bases in between. CDR1 is SEHNR and CDR2 is FQNEAQ in the germline V gene (reference sequence). In DNA form, the CDR3 reads TGTGCCAGCAGCGCCCGGGACTGGGACACAGATACGCAGTATTTT. Protein product: CASSARDWDTDTQYF.

The genes are TRBV6-6 and TRBJ2-1; the D gene is possibly TRBD2 (6 bases). The CDR3 length is 14 residues. Per the germline V gene, CDR1 is MNHNY and CDR2 is SVGAGI (reference sequence). The V end lost 9 bases, the J end lost 0 bases, and 12 bases lay between the germline ends. CDR3 sequence reads: CASSSGDSYNEQFF. DNA for the CDR3: TGTGCCAGTTCGTCGGGAGACTCCTACAATGAGCAGTTCTTC.

V usage is TRBV28 and J usage is TRBJ1-6; D is perhaps TRBD1 (6 bases). V lost 3 bases and J 7 bases, leaving 10 bases between the germline ends. The CDR3 loop spans 14 amino acids. In germline, CDR1 is MDHEN, CDR2 SYDVKM. CDR3 in DNA: TGTGCCAGCAGTTTGGAGGGGGGGAATTCACCCCTCCACTTT. Protein sequence: CASSLEGGNSPLHF.

This chain joins TRBV7-6 and TRBJ2-1; 15 bases are a match to TRBD2. The V gene's germline CDR1 is SGHVS and CDR2 FNYEAQ. Losses at the gene ends were 4 bases for V and 0 bases for J; bases not matched to a gene: 7. The CDR3 runs to 19 residues. The chain's CDR3 is CASSSPGLAGGSSYNEQFF. The CDR3 region has the DNA TGTGCCAGCAGCTCCCCGGGACTAGCGGGAGGTTCCTCCTACAATGAGCAGTTCTTC.

The table lists this clone with a few counts. The chain links TRBV4-3 to TRBJ2-7; 9 bases fit TRBD2. V trimming: 3 bases; J trimming: 4 bases; junction bases outside the gene matches: 4. Germline-derived CDR1 and CDR2 are LGHNA and YSLEER. The CDR3 has 14 residues. The CDR3 is CASSHGGRGYEQYF. The CDR3, as DNA: TGCGCCAGCAGCCATGGCGGGAGGGGTTACGAGCAGTACTTC.

V gene TRBV4-1 combines with J gene TRBJ2-3, with 13 bases matching TRBD2. Germline assignment: CDR1 MGHRA and CDR2 YSYEKL. The junction had 8 bases not matched to a gene; V was cut back by 6 bases and J by 2 bases. The CDR3 length is 17 residues. CDR3 protein: CASSPRTSGGFTDTQYF. The CDR3 region has the DNA TGCGCCAGCAGTCCTCGGACTAGCGGGGGTTTCACAGATACGCAGTATTTT.

This clone was seen more than once but under ten times. The gene calls are TRBV5-3 and TRBJ2-7; 8 nucleotides agree with TRBD2. TRBV5-3 is noted as an ORF with a role that remains uncertain. V was pared by 0 bases and J by 7 bases, with 12 bases of the junction left unmatched. The CDR3 covers 16 residues. The CDR3 DNA reads TGTGCCAGAAGCTTGGTCGAGTGGCCGGGAGGGGGTGAGCAGTACTTC. Translated, it gives CARSLVEWPGGGEQYF.

This sequence joins TRBV30 and TRBJ2-3, with 12 bases that match TRBD1. Per germline, CDR1 GTSNPN and CDR2 SVGIG (reference sequence). CDR3 size: 13 residues. Unmatched junction bases numbered 4, after V lost 8 bases and J lost 4 bases. The CDR3 sequence: CALGTGGADTQYF. In nucleotides, the CDR3 is TGTGCCCTCGGGACAGGGGGCGCAGATACGCAGTATTTT.

This chain connects TRBV4-2 to TRBJ1-2; 10 bases are a match to TRBD1. Germline CDR1 is LGHNA and CDR2 is YNFKEQ. The CDR3 is 15 amino acids. J gave up 2 bases and V 5 bases, and 5 bases lay outside the gene matches. DNA of the CDR3: TGTGCCAGCAGCTCACCGGGACAGGGGAACTATGGCTACACCTTC. It codes for CASSSPGQGNYGYTF.

The genes are TRBV5-1 and TRBJ1-1, with 7 positions matching TRBD1. The CDR3 extends over 13 amino acids. After removal of 2 bases from V and 5 bases from J, the junction contained 3 bases not matched to a gene. Germline-derived CDR1 and CDR2 are SGHRS and YFSETQ. CDR3 nucleotide sequence: TGCGCCAGCAGCTTTTCAGGGGGTACTGAAGCTTTCTTT. Translation: CASSFSGGTEAFF.

Only a few counts were recorded for this clone. The CDR3 DNA reads as TGTGCCAGCAGTTACGGTACAGGGAACTATGGCTACACCTTC. This translates into CASSYGTGNYGYTF. The chain links TRBV6-6 to TRBJ1-2, with a weak D call TRBD1 (6 bases). Trimming stripped 2 bases from V and 2 bases from J, with 9 bases between. The germline gives CDR1 MNHNY, CDR2 SVGAGI (reference sequence). This CDR3 contains 14 residues.

This clone was observed a handful of times. The chain recombines TRBV7-9 with TRBJ1-1; TRBD1 matches 7 bases. Germline trimming cut 10 bases from V and 0 bases from J; bases unmatched to any gene: 5. Germline lookup yields CDR1 SEHNR and CDR2 FQNEAQ (reference sequence). The CDR3 length is 13 residues. The CDR3, as DNA: TGTGCCACTTGGGACAGTATGAACACTGAAGCTTTCTTT. Protein: CATWDSMNTEAFF. Looking up the rest from reference TRBV7-9 and TRBJ1-1 gives the full variable domain: DTGVSQNPRHKITKRGQNVTFRCDPISEHNRLYWYRQTLGQGPEFLTYFQNEAQLEKSRLLSDRFSAERPKGSFSTLEIQRTEQGDSAMYLCATWDSMNTEAFFGQGTRLTVV.

V usage is TRBV3-1 (or the pseudogene TRBV3-2) and J usage is TRBJ1-1; 7 nucleotides match TRBD1. CDR3 length: 15 residues. Germline V CDR1 and CDR2: LGHDT, YNNKEL (reference sequence). Unmatched junction bases numbered 5, after V lost 4 bases and J lost 0 bases. CDR3 protein: CASSPGQHMNTEAFF. In DNA form, the CDR3 reads TGTGCCAGCAGCCCGGGACAGCACATGAACACTGAAGCTTTCTTT.

The V and J genes are TRBV5-6 and TRBJ2-7; 7 positions agree with TRBD1. Germline V gene data show CDR1 as SGHDT and CDR2 as YYEEEE. The CDR3 runs to 13 residues. V trimming: 2 bases; J trimming: 6 bases; junction bases outside the gene matches: 5. The CDR3, as DNA: TGTGCCAGCAGCTTTACACAGGGGAGCGAGCAGTACGTC. It translates to CASSFTQGSEQYV.

The chain links TRBV7-2 to TRBJ1-2, with 7 positions matching TRBD1. V lost 3 bases to trimming and J lost 3 bases; unmatched junction nucleotides: 4. This CDR3 has 14 residues. Germline V gene sequence: CDR1 SGHTA, CDR2 FQGNSA. The CDR3 DNA is TGTGCCAGCAGCTTGGACAGGATGCACTATGGCTACACCTTC. Protein product: CASSLDRMHYGYTF.

Of note for this clone: Other DNA sequences of this sample code for an identical CDR3. The chain couples TRBV30 to TRBJ1-2; 8 bases are a match to TRBD1. CDR1 and CDR2 (germline): GTSNPN, SVGIG (reference sequence). The CDR3 is made up of 13 amino acids. The V gene end was trimmed by 0 bases and the J gene end by 6 bases; junction bases not matched to a gene: 3. The CDR3: CAWSVGTGDGYTF. Written as DNA, the CDR3 is TGTGCCTGGAGTGTCGGGACAGGTGATGGCTACACCTTC.

The chain carries TRBV3-1 (or the pseudogene TRBV3-2) and TRBJ2-3; 8 bases line up with TRBD2. The V and J ends lost 6 bases and 2 bases, in that order; junction bases with no gene match: 13. This CDR3 has 17 amino acids. The germline V gene has CDR1 LGHDT and CDR2 YNNKEL (reference sequence). CDR3 DNA: TGTGCCAGCAGTTACCTGGGGGCGGGGGGAGACACAGATACGCAGTATTTT. It specifies CASSYLGAGGDTDTQYF.

CDR3 in amino acids: CASSLATGTEAFF. The CDR3 DNA reads TGTGCCAGCAGTTTAGCCACAGGAACTGAAGCTTTCTTT. The chain is built from TRBV12-3 or TRBV12-4 and TRBJ1-1, with a possible D match to TRBD1 (5 bases). The V end lost 0 bases, the J end lost 5 bases, and 7 bases lay between the germline ends. The CDR3 is 13 residues long.

The rearrangement joins TRBV11-3 to TRBJ1-1; a possible D gene is TRBD1 (6 bases). Germline V gene data show CDR1 as SGHNT and CDR2 as YENEEA. V dropped 7 bases and J dropped 1 base, with 19 bases sitting between them. The CDR3 length is 16 residues. The CDR3 protein is CASTLGGGHWNTEAFF. CDR3 bases: TGTGCCAGCACCCTAGGTGGGGGACACTGGAACACTGAAGCTTTCTTT.

V and J are TRBV5-1 and TRBJ1-1; the match to TRBD1 covers 9 bases. Per the germline V gene, CDR1 is SGHRS and CDR2 is YFSETQ. V lost 4 bases and J lost 2; bases outside the gene matches: 9. The CDR3 runs 16 residues. CDR3 region: CASSDRTGAPNTEAFF. Written as DNA, the CDR3 is TGCGCCAGCAGCGACCGGACAGGGGCACCCAACACTGAAGCTTTCTTT.